Reported below is one T cell receptor beta chain. What it binds is not known. Naive CD8+ T cells showed a CD45RO-CCR7+CD27+CD95- phenotype. The data were obtained in a study of CXCR3-negative and CXCR3-positive naive CD8 T cells. Points from the study as a whole: Comparison of naive cells showed more hydrophobic TRB CDR3s in CXCR3-positive than in CXCR3-negative naive cells. TRB CDR3 properties indicated TCR strength, while surface CD5 was similar across naive subsets. Diversity was high in both naive subsets and much lower in memory cells.

This CDR3 contains 16 residues. From germline, CDR1 is SGHRS and CDR2 YFSETQ. Carrying UMI labels, the TRB cDNA libraries were prepared through 5' RACE. No DNA is given; TCRdb re-called the 5' RACE reads and lists each CDR3 protein once. The ten most abundant clones cover over 0.35% of a sample with 130,000 or so distinct CDR3 sequences. The TCR comes from a human donor in good health. Some clones in this sample may be carry-over from other donors' samples. Material for sequencing was naive CXCR3+ CD8+ T cells from blood. Subset denoted: CD45RO-CCR7+CD27+CD95- naive CD8+ T cells expressing CXCR3 (TNR3+). V gene TRBV5-1 combines with J gene TRBJ2-7; TCRdb returns TRBD2, unconfirmable since there is no DNA. The CDR3 protein is CASSVSGTSSSYEQYF.